This TCR beta chain came from a study of T cells expressing NK-cell markers. From germline, CDR1 is SQVTM and CDR2 ANQGSEA. This CDR3 contains 14 residues. TCRdb re-called the 5' RACE reads; every CDR3 protein appears as one record, without DNA. Recorded here are roughly 150,000 distinct CDR3 sequences; the top ten clones represent 15% to 20%. This rearrangement joins TRBV29-1 to TRBJ2-6. Sequencing used blood T cells: a sorted CD56 or NKG2C T cell subset, CD4+ or CD8+ T cells, or bulk PBMC T cells (not recorded which). The source of this sequence is a woman aged 18 to 69 in good health. The CDR3 loop is CSVEEYGGANVLTF.